The T cell receptor beta chain under discussion was sequenced for a study of CDR3 diversity in severe acne. The CDR3 spans 12 residues. Germline CDR1 and CDR2: LGHNA and YSLEER. Trimming pared 5 bases from V and 7 bases from J, leaving 11 bases between. TCRdb ran MiXCR on the PCR reads and lists one entry per CDR3 protein. This table holds about 90,000 distinct CDR3 sequences, under 55% found once. This chain connects TRBV4-3 to TRBJ1-2; D possibly corresponds to TRBD1 (5 bases). This TCR derives from a male donor with severe acne vulgaris. Sequenced: blood. The CDR3 spells CASSSGLPGYTF. CDR3 DNA: TGCGCCAGCAGCTCGGGACTCCCTGGCTACACCTTC.